The sequence of this T cell receptor beta chain was determined in a study of shared clonotypes between healthy human individuals. Study information: Each donor had three CD4 naive, three CD4 memory, two CD8 naive and one CD8 memory plate.

The CDR3 runs 15 residues. The germline V gene encodes CDR1 SNHLY and CDR2 FYNNEI. With 6 bases removed from V and 2 bases from J, the gap between germline ends came to 13 bases. Findings and caveats of the study: Some naive CD4 clonotypes, roughly 4.8%, turned up in common across four donors. Blood was the sole source, and tissue repertoires probably differ.

Authors' processing steps: ImmunoSEQ yielded junction-only sequences lacking quality scores, so filtering differed. TCRdb keeps only in-frame clones here, not all; method: immunoSEQ multiplex PCR. V and J calls plus clone size are reproduced from that table; the DNA served to infer D and trimming. The data contain under 2.5 million clones, about nine tenths of them seen just once; the ten biggest clones take up 0.3% to 0.4%. A remark on this clone: Its antigen is not known.

This sequence originates from a man between 18 and 29 years old in good health. Some clones in this sample may be carry-over from other donors' samples. The rearrangement uses TRBV2 and TRBJ2-2, with D unresolved. Sequencing was done on a sample of naive CD4+ T cells from PBMCs. Subset noted: CD45RA+ positively selected. The CDR3 bases are TGTGCCAGCAGGGAGCTGAACGTTAACACCGGGGAGCTGTTTTTT. Protein: CASRELNVNTGELFF.